Following are 25 T cell receptor beta chains from one sample sequenced in a study of radiation and T cells in renal cell carcinoma. Time point defined: blood 2 weeks post-SBRT. Treatment in this sample: 15 Gy SBRT to primary tumor, nephrectomy 4 weeks later. Repertoires were generated with immunoSEQ multiplex PCR, while TCRdb's copy carries only in-frame clones and drops some. The sample shows about 47,000 clones, 80% of them seen only once. The sample consisted of blood, taken from a patient whose treatment included radiotherapy and nephrectomy. The receptors originated from a woman aged 70 to 79 with renal cell carcinoma.

This clone has a single count. J is TRBJ1-2 and V is TRBV7-6; D is possibly TRBD1 (6 bases). This CDR3 is 13 amino acids long. CDR1 is SGHVS and CDR2 is FNYEAQ in the germline V gene. V was cut by 1 base and J by 5 bases, with 8 bases left in between. CDR3 sequence: CASSLEGGYGYTF. The CDR3 bases are TGTGCCAGCAGCTTAGAAGGGGGGTATGGCTACACCTTC.

J is TRBJ2-1 and V is TRBV5-5, with 9 bases identical to TRBD1. CDR3 length: 18 residues. CDR1 is SGHKS and CDR2 is YYEKEE in the germline V gene (reference sequence). V was pared by 0 bases and J by 9 bases, with 16 bases of the junction left unmatched. The CDR3 reads CASSLVTGTGPFRSEQFF. The CDR3 DNA follows: TGTGCCAGCAGCTTGGTCACCGGGACAGGGCCCTTCCGAAGTGAGCAGTTCTTC. The complete variable domain, with remaining parts taken from reference TRBV5-5 and TRBJ2-1, reads DAGVTQSPTHLIKTRGQQVTLRCSPISGHKSVSWYQQVLGQGPQFIFQYYEKEERGRGNFPDRFSARQFPNYSSELNVNALLLGDSALYLCASSLVTGTGPFRSEQFFGPGTRLTVL.

This rearrangement joins TRBV2 to TRBJ2-2, with D unresolved. CDR1 is SNHLY, CDR2 FYNNEI, per germline. V lost 4 bases and J lost 6, with 9 bases in between. The CDR3 has 13 amino acids. CDR3 loop: CASSAGPAGELFF. The CDR3 DNA reads as TGTGCCAGCAGTGCGGGCCCGGCCGGGGAGCTGTTTTTT.

The genes are TRBV19 and TRBJ2-3; weak D call: TRBD2 (5 bases). The germline CDR1 and CDR2 sequences are LNHDA and SQIVND (reference sequence). V was shortened by 1 base and J by 0 bases, with 8 bases between the two germline ends. The length of the CDR3 is 15 residues. The chain's CDR3 is CASSIVGGSTDTQYF. In nucleotides, the CDR3 is TGTGCCAGTAGTATAGTGGGCGGGAGCACAGATACGCAGTATTTT.

This clone was counted between two and nine times. V usage is TRBV19 and J usage is TRBJ1-4; a weak D match, TRBD1 (6 bases). Germline V gene data show CDR1 as LNHDA and CDR2 as SQIVND (reference sequence). V lost 3 bases and J 7 bases, leaving 12 bases between the germline ends. CDR3 length: 14 residues. CDR3 nucleotide sequence: TGTGCCAGTAGTATGGCAGGGGTGGGTGAAAAACTGTTTTTT. Translation: CASSMAGVGEKLFF.

In its sample, this clone was seen once. The chain joins TRBV5-1 to TRBJ2-7; a possible D gene is TRBD2 (6 bases). This CDR3 contains 15 residues. Germline assignment: CDR1 SGHRS and CDR2 YFSETQ. The germline V and J ends were trimmed by 1 base and 6 bases, with 17 bases remaining between them. The CDR3 is CASSLNTGAISEQYF. The CDR3 DNA is TGCGCCAGCAGCTTGAACACGGGAGCAATAAGCGAGCAGTACTTC.

This sequence joins TRBV19 and TRBJ2-2; 7 bases match TRBD1. With V trimmed by 10 bases and J by 1 base, 3 bases remained unmatched. The CDR3 sequence is 13 residues long. CDR1 LNHDA and CDR2 SQIVND come from the germline V gene (reference sequence). CDR3 loop: CATRTGNTGELFF. CDR3 nucleotides: TGTGCCACTCGGACAGGGAACACCGGGGAGCTGTTTTTT.

This clone was counted a few times. The rearrangement uses TRBV7-2 and TRBJ2-1; 9 bases match TRBD2. The J segment lost 4 bases and the V segment lost 0 bases, leaving 1 base of the junction unmatched. Germline V gene sequence: CDR1 SGHTA, CDR2 FQGNSA. This CDR3 spans 15 amino acids. The CDR3 DNA follows: TGTGCCAGCAGCTTAGCTAGCGGGAGATACAATGAGCAGTTCTTC. Translation gives CASSLASGRYNEQFF.

The V and J genes are TRBV7-9 and TRBJ2-3, with TRBD1 matching 9 bases. Germline-derived CDR1 and CDR2 are SEHNR and FQNEAQ (reference sequence). Trimming at V came to 0 bases and at J to 9 bases, leaving 13 bases not matched to a gene. The CDR3 consists of 17 residues. The CDR3 DNA reads as TGTGCCAGCAGCTTAGCGGGACGGGGACAGGGTGTGAGAACGCAGTATTTT. It is translated as CASSLAGRGQGVRTQYF.

The chain links TRBV6-5 to TRBJ1-3; D uncertain. The CDR3 consists of 15 residues. The germline CDR1 and CDR2 sequences are MNHEY and SVGAGI. The V end was cut by 2 bases, the J end by 0 bases, with 8 bases between. Here the CDR3 reads CASSYRFASGNTIYF. In DNA form, the CDR3 reads TGTGCCAGCAGTTACAGGTTTGCCTCTGGAAACACCATATATTTT.

The chain joins TRBV29-1 to TRBJ1-1; tentative D call: TRBD1 (5 bases). Germline loops: CDR1 SQVTM, CDR2 ANQGSEA. V lost 6 bases and J lost 2, with 16 bases in between. This CDR3 contains 14 residues. This CDR3 reads CSVSPPGGNTEAFF. The CDR3 nucleotides read TGCAGCGTCTCACCCCCGGGGGGAAACACTGAAGCTTTCTTT.

The V call is TRBV5-1, the J call TRBJ2-3; no firm D call. The germline V and J ends were trimmed by 0 bases and 9 bases, with 8 bases remaining between them. The CDR3 is 12 residues long. Germline V gives CDR1 SGHRS, CDR2 YFSETQ. The CDR3: CASSLDRQTQYF. For the CDR3, the DNA is TGCGCCAGCAGCTTGGACAGACAAACGCAGTATTTT.

The chain uses TRBV5-1 and TRBJ2-1; 8 bases agree with TRBD1. Germline V gene lookup returns CDR1 SGHRS and CDR2 YFSETQ. This CDR3 is built from 15 residues. V trimming: 0 bases; J trimming: 7 bases; junction bases outside the gene matches: 6. CDR3 residues: CASSLGGQGNNEQFF. The CDR3 nucleotides are TGCGCCAGCAGCTTGGGAGGACAGGGTAATAATGAGCAGTTCTTC.

Written as DNA, the CDR3 is TGTGCCAGTTACAGGGTGTTTGGTTCGGACACCGGGGAGCTGTTTTTT. The encoded protein is CASYRVFGSDTGELFF. The gene calls are TRBV19 and TRBJ2-2; perhaps TRBD1 as D (6 bases). Trimming stripped 8 bases from V and 3 bases from J, with 19 bases between. The CDR3 is 16 residues long. The V gene's germline CDR1 is LNHDA and CDR2 SQIVND (reference sequence).

V usage is TRBV2 and J usage is TRBJ2-5; D may be TRBD2 (6 bases). This CDR3 has 15 residues. CDR1 is SNHLY and CDR2 is FYNNEI in the germline V gene. V was cut by 2 bases and J by 5 bases, with 15 bases left in between. DNA of the CDR3: TGTGCCAGCAGTGAACTTATGCGGGGTGGGGAGACCCAGTACTTC. Translation gives CASSELMRGGETQYF. The full variable domain, in which reference TRBV2 and TRBJ2-5 provide the parts outside the CDR3, is EPEVTQTPSHQVTQMGQEVILRCVPISNHLYFYWYRQILGQKVEFLVSFYNNEISEKSEIFDDQFSVERPDGSNFTLKIRSTKLEDSAMYFCASSELMRGGETQYFGPGTRLLVL.

The chain links TRBV23-1 to TRBJ2-7; TRBD2 agrees at 10 bases. TRBV23-1 belongs to the ORF category, with a function that is uncertain. J lost 7 bases, V lost 2 bases, and 14 bases had no gene match. This CDR3 contains 17 residues. The CDR3 DNA sequence: TGCGCCAGCAGTCAACTAGCGGGAGTTCCTGGACCTCGAGAGCAGTACTTC. Encoded protein: CASSQLAGVPGPREQYF.

This chain connects TRBV13 to TRBJ2-2, with 7 bases lining up with TRBD2. Germline V gives CDR1 PRHDT, CDR2 FYEKMQ (reference sequence). J was trimmed by 7 bases and V by 5 bases; bases with no gene match: 1. The CDR3 is made up of 12 amino acids. Here the CDR3 DNA reads TGTGCCAGCAGCCGGGGGGACGGGGAGCTGTTTTTT. This encodes CASSRGDGELFF.

The V and J genes are TRBV4-1 and TRBJ2-3; 7 bases are shared with TRBD1. V lost 4 bases to trimming and J lost 5 bases; unmatched junction nucleotides: 9. Germline V gives CDR1 MGHRA, CDR2 YSYEKL. This CDR3 spans 15 amino acids. DNA of the CDR3: TGCGCCAGCAGCCGGGGGTTGTCAGGGGGAGATACGCAGTATTTT. Its translation: CASSRGLSGGDTQYF.

The chain combines TRBV15 with TRBJ2-3; 9 bases match TRBD1. With V trimmed by 0 bases and J by 6 bases, 13 bases remained unmatched. This CDR3 contains 18 residues. Germline CDR1 and CDR2: LNHNV and YYDKDF (reference sequence). DNA of the CDR3: TGTGCCACCAGCAGAGATGTGGCTGGGACAGGGTTGGGGGATACGCAGTATTTT. It encodes CATSRDVAGTGLGDTQYF. Looking up the rest from reference TRBV15 and TRBJ2-3 gives the full variable domain: DAMVIQNPRYQVTQFGKPVTLSCSQTLNHNVMYWYQQKSSQAPKLLFHYYDKDFNNEADTPDNFQSRRPNTSFCFLDIRSPGLGDTAMYLCATSRDVAGTGLGDTQYFGPGTRLTVL.

CDR3 DNA: TGTGCCAGCAGTGGGGCTAGGGGCGGCGGGGACACTGAAGCTTTCTTT. Translated: CASSGARGGGDTEAFF. V usage is TRBV6-1 and J usage is TRBJ1-1, with D possibly being TRBD1 (5 bases). CDR1 is MNHNS, CDR2 SASEGT, per germline. The CDR3 loop spans 16 amino acids. Trimming pared 4 bases from V and 3 bases from J, leaving 18 bases between.

This clone was recorded only once. J is TRBJ2-7 and V is TRBV28; TRBD2 agrees at 12 bases. The CDR3 covers 13 residues. CDR1 and CDR2 from the germline V gene are MDHEN and SYDVKM. Germline trimming cut 6 bases from V and 6 bases from J; bases unmatched to any gene: 3. The CDR3 is CASSRGLAGEQYF. CDR3 coding DNA: TGTGCCAGCAGCCGGGGACTAGCGGGCGAGCAGTACTTC.

The rearrangement joins TRBV6-6 to TRBJ1-4; 10 positions agree with TRBD1. V gave up 6 bases and J gave up 10 bases; unmatched junction bases: 11. The CDR3 is made up of 15 amino acids. Germline CDR1 reads MNHNY; CDR2 reads SVGAGI (reference sequence). The CDR3 nucleotides are TGTGCCAGCAGGGCCCGAGGGACAGGGGACGTAAAACTGTTTTTT. Translation gives CASRARGTGDVKLFF.

The chain combines TRBV5-8 with TRBJ2-1; no reliable D call. The CDR3 loop spans 13 amino acids. Germline lookup yields CDR1 SGHTS and CDR2 YDEGEE. Deletions cut 5 bases from V and 8 bases from J, with 14 bases between. The chain's CDR3 is CASRILMSDEQFF. The CDR3 DNA follows: TGTGCCAGCAGAATCCTAATGAGCGATGAGCAGTTCTTC.

CDR3 sequence reads: CASSRGTGANQPQHF. CDR3 in DNA: TGTGCCAGCAGCCGCGGGACAGGGGCTAATCAGCCCCAGCATTTT. The V call is TRBV7-9, the J call TRBJ1-5, with 10 bases matching TRBD1. There are 15 residues in the CDR3. With 5 bases clipped from V and 4 bases from J, the junction kept 5 bases outside the gene matches. The V gene's germline CDR1 is SEHNR and CDR2 FQNEAQ (reference sequence).

The chain joins TRBV6-5 to TRBJ2-7, with 8 bases matching TRBD1. Germline V gene lookup returns CDR1 MNHEY and CDR2 SVGAGI. V shed 2 bases, J shed 7 bases, and the junction held 10 bases outside the gene matches. The CDR3 runs 15 residues. In DNA, the CDR3 is TGTGCCAGCAGTTACGGCAGGGGGCTGGAGTGGGAGCAGTACTTC. Encoded protein: CASSYGRGLEWEQYF.